This T cell receptor beta chain comes out of a study of CXCR3-negative and CXCR3-positive naive CD8 T cells. Findings of the study overall: Memory CD8+ cells had much lower diversity, and both naive subsets had comparably high diversity. CXCR3-positive naive cells had more hydrophobic TRB CDR3s than CXCR3-negative naive cells.

Each TRB cDNA library was prepared by 5' RACE (with UMI labels). TCRdb re-called the 5' RACE reads; one entry per CDR3 protein, DNA not given. This specimen shows about 57,000 distinct CDR3 sequences; the ten leading clones hold around 0.5%. The CDR3 length is 15 residues. Germline CDR1 reads SQVTM; CDR2 reads ANQGSEA. About this clonotype: Antigen: not known.

This TCR was recovered from a human donor in good health. Some clones in this sample may be carry-over from other donors' samples. Sequencing input: naive CXCR3+ CD8+ T cells from blood. Subset given: CD45RO-CCR7+CD27+CD95- naive CD8+ T cells expressing CXCR3 (TNR3+). The chain uses TRBV29-1 and TRBJ2-7; TCRdb calls TRBD1, which cannot be checked without DNA. This CDR3 is CSVEDRVGVDYEQYF.